Listed below are T cell receptor beta chains from one sample, sequenced in a study of blood T cell repertoires in COVID-19. The method was immunoSEQ multiplex PCR; TCRdb's version includes in-frame clones alone and lacks a portion of them. Seen here are 180,000 or so clones, over 75% observed once, and the top ten hold just under 2.5%. Sequencing was carried out using peripheral blood. These TCRs come from a man aged 35 to 55 with active or convalescent COVID-19. Each CDR3 is given with its conserved first and last residue. D genes are given only for firm matches. Size values are once, few and many counts, or a class for expanded clones, and some rows have none.

.	.	TRBV28	TRBJ1-2	TGTGCCAGCAGTTTACGGGGGGATGGCTACACCTTC	CASSLRGDGYTF
TRBD1	.	TRBV6-5	TRBJ2-7	TGTGCCAGCAGTTACAACGCGGGTACAGGGGTCAACGAGCAGTACTTC	CASSYNAGTGVNEQYF
.	few	TRBV3-1/TRBV3-2	TRBJ2-3	TGTGCCAGCAGCCAAGTTTTACCGTCAGGGACAGATACGCAGTATTTT	CASSQVLPSGTDTQYF
TRBD2	.	TRBV11-2	TRBJ2-3	TGTGCCAGCAGCTTCGGAGCGGGGGGTGTCACAGATACGCAGTATTTT	CASSFGAGGVTDTQYF
TRBD2	few	TRBV6-2/TRBV6-3	TRBJ2-1	TGTGCCAGCAGCTTACTAGCGGGGGGCTATGAGCAGTTCTTC	CASSLLAGGYEQFF
.	.	TRBV6-5	TRBJ2-3	TGTGCCAGCTACAGGGCTGGCACAGATACGCAGTATTTT	CASYRAGTDTQYF
.	.	TRBV6-2/TRBV6-3	TRBJ1-6	TGTGCCAGCAGTTACCCCCGATTATCCGACACGCTAACTTCACCCCTCCACTTT	CASSYPRLSDTLTSPLHF
.	.	TRBV19	TRBJ1-1	TGTGCCAGTAGTCCCCGGAGCCCGACAGGTAGCCCTGAAGCTTTCTTT	CASSPRSPTGSPEAFF
TRBD1	.	TRBV29-1	TRBJ1-2	TGCAGCGTTGTAAGTGGACAGGGAGGCTATGGCTACACCTTC	CSVVSGQGGYGYTF
TRBD1	.	TRBV5-4	TRBJ2-5	TGTGCCAGCAGCTGGTCTAAGTCAGGGGGCCCGGAGACCCAGTACTTC	CASSWSKSGGPETQYF
.	once	TRBV6-1	TRBJ1-4	TGTGCCAGCAGTGAGAGGGCGATCCGTGGGGACTCGGAAAAACTGTTTTTT	CASSERAIRGDSEKLFF
.	.	TRBV6-6	TRBJ1-6	TGTGCCAGCTGGACAGCCTATAATTCACCCCTCCACTTT	CASWTAYNSPLHF
.	.	TRBV30	TRBJ1-1	TGTGCCTGGCGAAGGAGTTTTATGAACACTGAAGCTTTCTTT	CAWRRSFMNTEAFF
.	.	TRBV20-1	TRBJ2-3	TGCAGTGCAAAAGAGGGAGATACGCAGTATTTT	CSAKEGDTQYF
TRBD1	.	TRBV11-2	TRBJ1-6	TGTGCCAGCAGCTCCCCGGGACAGCGGAATTCACCCCTCCACTTT	CASSSPGQRNSPLHF
.	.	TRBV21-1	TRBJ1-1	TGTGCCAGCAGCAAAGGCGGACAGGGGGCGAAGTCCGAAGCTTTCTTT	CASSKGGQGAKSEAFF
.	.	TRBV7-2	TRBJ1-1	TGTGCCAGCAGCCCGTCGGGGGGTTCCACTGAAGCTTTCTTT	CASSPSGGSTEAFF
.	.	TRBV2	TRBJ2-1	TGTGCCAGCGGGTCGGGGTTTCCGAATGAGCAGTTCTTC	CASGSGFPNEQFF
.	few	TRBV5-8	TRBJ1-1	TGTGCCAGCAGCCGTGACTCGTACACTGAAGCTTTCTTT	CASSRDSYTEAFF
.	.	TRBV7-6	TRBJ2-1	TGTGCCAGCAGCTCCATTGCGGCAACAAGGGGCAATGAGCAGTTCTTC	CASSSIAATRGNEQFF
.	.	TRBV6-1	TRBJ1-1	TGTGCCAGCAGTGAAAGTCCGGGTGGCACTGAAGCTTTCTTT	CASSESPGGTEAFF
TRBD1	once	TRBV30	TRBJ1-3	TGTGCCTGGGGGACAGGGATTAGAAACACCATATATTTT	CAWGTGIRNTIYF
.	few	TRBV6-4	TRBJ1-5	TGTGCCAGCAGTGACTCCCCAGGGGTGAAGCCCCAGCATTTT	CASSDSPGVKPQHF
TRBD2	.	TRBV2	TRBJ2-2	TGTGCCAGCAGTGAGACTAGCGGGAACACCGGGGAGCTGTTTTTT	CASSETSGNTGELFF
.	.	TRBV2	TRBJ2-3	TGTGCCGCAGGGGCCCAAGATACGCAGTATTTT	CAAGAQDTQYF
TRBD2	.	TRBV4-1	TRBJ2-3	TGCGCCAGCAGCGAGAGAAGCGGGGGTGCAGATACGCAGTATTTT	CASSERSGGADTQYF
TRBD2	.	TRBV10-3	TRBJ2-4	TGTGCCATCAGTGAGTCGACTAGCTATAAAAACATTCAGTACTTC	CAISESTSYKNIQYF
.	.	TRBV6-4	TRBJ2-1	TGTGCCAGCAGTCCTGACATTCACAATGAGCAGTTCTTC	CASSPDIHNEQFF
TRBD1	.	TRBV4-1	TRBJ1-4	TGCGCCAGCAGCCAAGTCTCGGCCACAGGGGGCGCATGGAAACTGTTTTTT	CASSQVSATGGAWKLFF
TRBD1	.	TRBV6-6	TRBJ2-2	TGTGCCAGCAGGACGGGACAGGGCCTGAACACCGGGGAGCTGTTTTTT	CASRTGQGLNTGELFF
TRBD1	few	TRBV9	TRBJ2-7	TGTGCCAGCAGCGCCGGACTGACAGGGGGCGCGAGGGAGCAGTACTTC	CASSAGLTGGAREQYF
.	medium-sized	TRBV28	TRBJ1-5	TGTGCCAGCAGTTTTCAGTCTAGCAATCAGCCCCAGCATTTT	CASSFQSSNQPQHF
.	.	TRBV9	TRBJ1-3	TGTGCCAGCAGCGCCCTCGGGGGAACTGGAAACACCATATATTTT	CASSALGGTGNTIYF
.	.	TRBV15	TRBJ1-1	TGTGCCACCAGCAGAGATCGGGGGGGGTCGGACACTGAAGCTTTCTTT	CATSRDRGGSDTEAFF
.	.	TRBV5-6	TRBJ1-6	TGTGCCAGCAGCTTGGATCGGGGAAATACGGTTTCACCCCTCCACTTT	CASSLDRGNTVSPLHF
.	.	TRBV19	TRBJ1-6	TGTGCCAGTCGAATCCACCCTGCAGGGCGTTCGAAATCACCCCTCCACTTT	CASRIHPAGRSKSPLHF
TRBD1	once	TRBV6-5	TRBJ1-6	TGTGCCAGCAGTTACCGGGACAGCTCCTATAATTCACCCCTCCACTTT	CASSYRDSSYNSPLHF
TRBD1	.	TRBV28	TRBJ2-7	TGTGCCAGCAGTTCAGGGGGACAGAACTCCTACGAGCAGTACTTC	CASSSGGQNSYEQYF
.	.	TRBV5-1	TRBJ2-1	TGCGCCAGCAGCTTGGACAGATCCTACAATGAGCAGTTCTTC	CASSLDRSYNEQFF
TRBD1	.	TRBV11-2	TRBJ2-1	TGTGCCAGCAGCTTAGTGGACAGGGGGCTGAGCTCCTACAATGAGCAGTTCTTC	CASSLVDRGLSSYNEQFF
.	.	TRBV5-1	TRBJ2-1	TGCGCCAGCAGCTTGGATAGCTCGAGCTCCTACAATGAGCAGTTCTTC	CASSLDSSSSYNEQFF
.	.	TRBV7-9	TRBJ2-4	TGTGCCAGCAGCCGCGTCGGGGGGCAAAAAAACATTCAGTACTTC	CASSRVGGQKNIQYF
.	.	TRBV28	TRBJ1-2	TGTGCCAGCAGTCCCCCCGGGGGACGGGGCTACACCTTC	CASSPPGGRGYTF
TRBD1	once	TRBV7-2	TRBJ2-7	TGTGCCACACGGCCAGGGGGCACCTACGAGCAGTACTTC	CATRPGGTYEQYF
.	.	TRBV11-2	TRBJ2-5	TGTGCCAGCAGCTTAGATCCGTCAGGTATCTGGAAGACCCAGTACTTC	CASSLDPSGIWKTQYF
.	.	TRBV4-2	TRBJ1-2	TGTGCCAGCAGCCAAGATGCCAGCGGGAAACCTAACTATGGCTACACCTTC	CASSQDASGKPNYGYTF
TRBD1	.	TRBV19	TRBJ1-2	TGTGCCAGTAGTATAATTGTCGGACAGGGGAACTATGGCTACACCTTC	CASSIIVGQGNYGYTF
TRBD1	.	TRBV6-1	TRBJ2-5	TGTGCCAGCAGTGAAGCGTTGGGACAGGGACAAGAGACCCAGTACTTC	CASSEALGQGQETQYF
TRBD2	.	TRBV5-8	TRBJ2-1	TGTGCCAGCAGCGCTTCGGGGGGAGGCGGCAATGAGCAGTTCTTC	CASSASGGGGNEQFF
TRBD1	.	TRBV18	TRBJ1-1	TGTGCCAGCTCACCATTGGACAGGGGGAACACTGAAGCTTTCTTT	CASSPLDRGNTEAFF
TRBD1	.	TRBV5-4	TRBJ2-1	TGTGCCAGCAGCGCACCGGGACAGGGGGCTAGGGAGCAGTTCTTC	CASSAPGQGAREQFF
TRBD1	.	TRBV6-2/TRBV6-3	TRBJ1-1	TGTGCCAGCAGTTACCCAGGGGGCCCCCACACTGAAGCTTTCTTT	CASSYPGGPHTEAFF
.	once	TRBV6-1	TRBJ1-2	TGTGCCAGCAGTGAAAGCCCTTGGGGCTACACCTTC	CASSESPWGYTF
TRBD1	few	TRBV28	TRBJ1-5	TGTGCCAGCAGTTTGAACAGGGGGCATCAGCCCCAGCATTTT	CASSLNRGHQPQHF